This entry describes one TCR beta chain. The record originates from a study of blood T cell repertoires in COVID-19. As for the study in general: Samples of COVID-19 (acute and convalescent) were obtained from the United States, Italy and Spain. The cDNA or gDNA used as material had been derived from T cells, B-cell-depleted T cells, or PBMCs.

Authors' methods: Reference gene primer amplification gave estimated nucleated cell counts. Only in-frame clones appear in the TCRdb table, and some are missing; sequencing was by immunoSEQ multiplex PCR. D and trimming were read from the DNA, whereas the V and J calls and clone size are those reported in that table. The repertoire consists of about 190,000 clones, with under 90% occurring once and the leading ten covering around 19%. The sample comprised peripheral blood. This TCR was sampled from a human donor in a cohort sampled during active COVID-19.

In nucleotides, the CDR3 is TGTGCCAGTAGTATGAGTCGACAGGATGTTCGGCCCCAGCATTTT. Its translation is CASSMSRQDVRPQHF. This chain joins TRBV19 and TRBJ1-5; maybe TRBD1 (6 bases). Trimming pared 3 bases from V and 9 bases from J, leaving 18 bases between. The germline V gene encodes CDR1 LNHDA and CDR2 SQIVND (reference sequence). This CDR3 contains 15 residues. The full variable domain, with the rest looked up from reference TRBV19 and TRBJ1-5, is DGGITQSPKYLFRKEGQNVTLSCEQNLNHDAMYWYRQDPGQGLRLIYYSQIVNDFQKGDIAEGYSVSREKKESFPLTVTSAQKNPTAFYLCASSMSRQDVRPQHFGDGTRLSIL.